The rows below give T cell receptor beta chains drawn from one sample of a study of Ad26.COV2.S vaccination and SARS-CoV-2 variants. Clones were sequenced by immunoSEQ multiplex PCR, and TCRdb holds only the in-frame ones, with some missing. The top ten clones hold around 4% of a sample with approximately 400,000 clones, just over 90% of them seen once. Sequenced material: peripheral blood, taken after recovery from COVID-19. These receptors originate from a human donor who had recovered from COVID-19. The CDR3 runs from the conserved cysteine through the conserved F or W. The size of a clone is reported for some rows only, either as once, few or many, or as a class for expanded clones.

clone_size v_call cdr3_aa
- TRBV15 CATSSGSEETQYF
once TRBV10-1 CASSEGRDQPQHF
- TRBV10-3 CAIKWTSGGTGELFF
- TRBV7-9 CASSSGTGDIYEQYF
few TRBV4-3 CASSQEGRLNEKLFF
- TRBV12-5 CASGLGNLAGLYNEQFF
- TRBV7-9 CASSSFETVWGSPLHF
- TRBV6-5 CASSYSRRGAVGAFF
- TRBV11-2 CASSLSETQYF
- TRBV4-1 CASSQDGASRGHGGRFF
- TRBV11-2 CASSFKDSQYF
few TRBV4-3 CASSQDRLVQPQHF
- TRBV5-1 CASRVANRHNEQFF
- TRBV7-9 CASSSRAGEDTEAFF